This T cell receptor beta chain stems from a study of shared clonotypes between healthy human individuals. Broader study findings: Blood alone was sampled, and tissue repertoires likely differ. Compared with memory subsets, naive subsets generally had larger estimated richness.

Of note for this clone: Antigen: not known.

V lost 3 bases to trimming and J lost 3 bases, with 15 bases between them. This CDR3 is built from 15 residues. Looked up from germline, CDR1 is SEHNR and CDR2 is FQNEAQ (reference sequence). CD45RO-negative, CCR7-positively selected cells formed the naive CD8 fraction, excluding terminally differentiated effector memory CD45RA+ cells. As handled by the study authors: Junction-only immunoSEQ data arrived without quality scores, meaning filtering differed. Repertoires were generated with immunoSEQ multiplex PCR, while TCRdb's copy carries only in-frame clones and drops some. D and trimming were read from the DNA, whereas the V and J calls and clone size are those reported in that table. The sample records about 700,000 clones, about 91% being singletons.

This clonotype originated in a man aged 25 to 40 in good health. The chain joins TRBV7-9 to TRBJ2-7, with D possibly being TRBD1 (6 bases). Sequencing used naive CD8+ T cells sorted from blood. This CDR3 is CASSFLEQGLYEQYF. As DNA, the CDR3 is TGTGCCAGCAGCTTTCTCGAGCAGGGGCTCTACGAGCAGTACTTC.